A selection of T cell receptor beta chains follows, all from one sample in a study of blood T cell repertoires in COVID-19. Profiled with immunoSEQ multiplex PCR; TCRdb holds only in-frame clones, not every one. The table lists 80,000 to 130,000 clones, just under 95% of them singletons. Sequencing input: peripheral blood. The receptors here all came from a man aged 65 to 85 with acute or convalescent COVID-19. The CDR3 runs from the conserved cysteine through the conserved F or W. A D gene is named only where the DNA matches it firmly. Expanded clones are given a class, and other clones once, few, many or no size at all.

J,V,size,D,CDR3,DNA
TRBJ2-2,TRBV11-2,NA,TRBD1,CASSRMTGVVTGELFF,TGTGCCAGCAGCAGAATGACAGGGGTAGTCACCGGGGAGCTGTTTTTT
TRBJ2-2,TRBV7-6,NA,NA,CASSLARQTGELFF,TGTGCCAGCAGCTTAGCCCGACAAACCGGGGAGCTGTTTTTT
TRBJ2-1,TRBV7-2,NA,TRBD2,CASSRTSGGKNEQFF,TGTGCCAGCAGCCGGACTAGCGGGGGGAAAAATGAGCAGTTCTTC
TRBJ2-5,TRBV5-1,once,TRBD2,CASSSSGTSGEVTEMNF,TGCGCCAGCAGCTCTTCCGGGACTAGCGGGGAGGTGACTGAGATGAACTTC
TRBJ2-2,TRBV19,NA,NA,CASSIWRGPPGELFF,TGTGCCAGTAGTATATGGCGGGGGCCCCCCGGGGAGCTGTTTTTT
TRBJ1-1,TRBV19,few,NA,CASSLSGLPKTEAFF,TGTGCCAGTAGTCTCTCGGGACTTCCGAAAACTGAAGCTTTCTTT
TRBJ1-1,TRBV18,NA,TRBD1,CASSPGTGETEAFF,TGTGCCAGCTCACCAGGGACAGGGGAAACTGAAGCTTTCTTT
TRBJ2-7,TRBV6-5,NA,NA,CASSQTTGREQYF,TGTGCCAGCAGCCAAACCACAGGGCGCGAGCAGTACTTC
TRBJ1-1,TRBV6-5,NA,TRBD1,CASSLSTGVGKAFF,TGTGCCAGCAGTTTATCGACAGGGGTGGGGAAAGCTTTCTTT
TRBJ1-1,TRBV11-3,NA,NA,CASSLDRGGGAFF,TGTGCCAGCAGCTTAGATAGAGGCGGAGGGGCTTTCTTT
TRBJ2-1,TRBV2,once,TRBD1,CASRPGQANNEQFF,TGTGCCAGCAGACCGGGACAGGCTAACAATGAGCAGTTCTTC
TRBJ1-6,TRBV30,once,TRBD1,CAWTGGVYSPLHF,TGTGCCTGGACAGGGGGCGTTTATTCACCCCTCCACTTT
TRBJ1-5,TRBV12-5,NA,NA,CASGLRDTKNNQPQHF,TGTGCTAGTGGTCTCCGGGACACCAAGAACAATCAGCCCCAGCATTTT
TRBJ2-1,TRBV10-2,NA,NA,CASSAEAPSYNEQFF,TGCGCCAGCAGTGCCGAAGCTCCCTCCTACAATGAGCAGTTCTTC
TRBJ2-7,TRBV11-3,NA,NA,CASSWAGEQYF,TGTGCCAGCAGCTGGGCGGGAGAGCAGTACTTC
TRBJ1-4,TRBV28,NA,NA,CASSPMRGAEGEKLFF,TGTGCCAGCAGTCCAATGCGGGGGGCAGAGGGTGAAAAACTGTTTTTT
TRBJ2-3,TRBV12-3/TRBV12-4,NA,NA,CASNRADTQYF,TGTGCCAGCAACCGGGCAGATACGCAGTATTTT
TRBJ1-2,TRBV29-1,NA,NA,CSVVEGLDGYTF,TGCAGCGTTGTGGAGGGGCTGGATGGCTACACCTTC
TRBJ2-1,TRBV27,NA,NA,CATRSPAGITYNEQFF,TGTGCCACCCGTAGCCCCGCGGGGATTACTTACAATGAGCAGTTCTTC
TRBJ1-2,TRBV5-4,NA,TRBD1,CASSADRGNYGYTF,TGTGCCAGCAGCGCCGACAGGGGGAACTATGGCTACACCTTC
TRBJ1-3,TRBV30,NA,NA,CAWSVWRQNQRPTGNTIYF,TGTGCCTGGAGTGTATGGAGGCAGAACCAGAGACCAACTGGAAACACCATATATTTT
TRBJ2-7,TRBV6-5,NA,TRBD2,CASSWTSGDSYEQYF,TGTGCCAGCAGTTGGACTAGCGGGGATTCCTACGAGCAGTACTTC
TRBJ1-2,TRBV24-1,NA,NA,CATSDQQGFGYTF,TGTGCCACCAGTGATCAACAGGGATTCGGCTACACCTTC
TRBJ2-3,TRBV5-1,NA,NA,CASSPQGGDTQYF,TGCGCCAGCAGCCCCCAGGGGGGAGATACGCAGTATTTT
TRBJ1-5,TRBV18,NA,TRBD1,CASSPPGTVSNQPQHF,TGTGCCAGCTCACCCCCCGGGACAGTCAGCAATCAGCCCCAGCATTTT
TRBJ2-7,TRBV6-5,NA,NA,CASRVSRESLYEQYF,TGTGCCAGCAGAGTCTCCAGGGAATCCCTCTACGAGCAGTACTTC
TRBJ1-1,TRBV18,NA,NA,CASSPTPVGAEAFF,TGTGCCAGCTCACCAACCCCCGTAGGGGCTGAAGCTTTCTTT
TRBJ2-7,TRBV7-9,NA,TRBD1,CASSLEGQGTYEQYF,TGTGCCAGCAGCTTAGAGGGACAGGGGACCTACGAGCAGTACTTC
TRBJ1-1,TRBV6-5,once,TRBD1,CASSYPGRDRITEAFF,TGTGCCAGCAGTTACCCCGGACGGGACAGGATCACTGAAGCTTTCTTT
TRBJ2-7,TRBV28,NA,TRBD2,CASSAGTSGYEQYF,TGTGCCAGCAGTGCCGGGACTAGCGGCTACGAGCAGTACTTC
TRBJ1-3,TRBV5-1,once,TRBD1,CASSSTGGGNTIYF,TGCGCCAGCAGCTCCACAGGGGGAGGAAACACCATATATTTT
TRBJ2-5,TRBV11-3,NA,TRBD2,CASSINGLGLLETQYF,TGTGCCAGCAGCATCAACGGACTAGGACTTCTTGAGACCCAGTACTTC
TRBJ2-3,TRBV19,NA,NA,CASSTFVVRDGTDTQYF,TGTGCCAGTAGTACCTTTGTTGTGAGGGATGGCACAGATACGCAGTATTTT
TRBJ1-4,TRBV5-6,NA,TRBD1,CASSLAGTGLTNEKLFF,TGTGCCAGCAGCTTGGCCGGGACAGGGTTAACTAATGAAAAACTGTTTTTT
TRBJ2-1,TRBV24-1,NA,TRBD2,CATSGRGRAYYEQFF,TGTGCCACCAGTGGGCGGGGGAGGGCCTATTATGAGCAGTTCTTC
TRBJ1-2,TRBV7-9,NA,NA,CASSLLEERVGGYTF,TGTGCCAGCAGCCTCCTTGAGGAGAGGGTTGGCGGCTACACCTTC
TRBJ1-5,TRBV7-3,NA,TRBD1,CASSIHLTGRIVWKQPQHF,TGTGCCAGCAGCATCCACCTGACAGGGAGGATTGTCTGGAAGCAGCCCCAGCATTTT
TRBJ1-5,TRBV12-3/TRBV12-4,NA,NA,CASSLPDQPQHF,TGTGCCAGCAGTTTACCCGATCAGCCCCAGCATTTT
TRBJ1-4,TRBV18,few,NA,CASSPALGGEKLFF,TGTGCCAGCTCACCTGCTCTAGGAGGTGAAAAACTGTTTTTT
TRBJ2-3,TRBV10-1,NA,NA,CASSESWESTDTQYF,TGCGCCAGCAGTGAGTCGTGGGAGAGCACAGATACGCAGTATTTT
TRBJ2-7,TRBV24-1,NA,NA,CATSVNAAYEQYF,TGTGCCACCAGTGTCAACGCAGCCTACGAGCAGTACTTC
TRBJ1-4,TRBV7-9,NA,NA,CASSLAPDSYNEKLFF,TGTGCCAGCAGCTTAGCCCCGGACAGCTATAATGAAAAACTGTTTTTT
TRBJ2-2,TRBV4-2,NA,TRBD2,CASSPTSGDNTGELFF,TGTGCCAGCAGCCCGACTAGCGGGGATAACACCGGGGAGCTGTTTTTT
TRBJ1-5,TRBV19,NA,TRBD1,CASRAGGSNQPQHF,TGTGCCAGTAGGGCAGGGGGAAGCAATCAGCCCCAGCATTTT
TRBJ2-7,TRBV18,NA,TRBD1,CASSPGGQGGYEQYF,TGTGCCAGCTCACCAGGGGGACAGGGTGGCTACGAGCAGTACTTC
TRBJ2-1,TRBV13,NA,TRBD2,CASSLGVAGVIYNEQFF,TGTGCCAGCAGCTTAGGGGTGGCGGGAGTGATCTACAATGAGCAGTTCTTC
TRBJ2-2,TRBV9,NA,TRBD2,CASSVGLAGMGELFF,TGTGCCAGCAGCGTCGGACTAGCGGGGATGGGGGAGCTGTTTTTT
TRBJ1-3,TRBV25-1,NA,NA,CASGTPTGNTIYF,TGTGCCAGCGGGACACCAACTGGAAACACCATATATTTT
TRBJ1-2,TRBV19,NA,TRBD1,CASSRSSDRGRGYTF,TGTGCCAGTAGCAGGTCCTCGGACAGGGGTCGTGGCTACACCTTC
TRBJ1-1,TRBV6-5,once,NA,CASSYSSAGWNTEAFF,TGTGCCAGCAGTTACTCGAGTGCAGGGTGGAACACTGAAGCTTTCTTT
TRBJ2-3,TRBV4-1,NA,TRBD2,CASSLSPGLASTDTQYF,TGCGCCAGCAGCCTTTCCCCCGGACTAGCTAGCACAGATACGCAGTATTTT